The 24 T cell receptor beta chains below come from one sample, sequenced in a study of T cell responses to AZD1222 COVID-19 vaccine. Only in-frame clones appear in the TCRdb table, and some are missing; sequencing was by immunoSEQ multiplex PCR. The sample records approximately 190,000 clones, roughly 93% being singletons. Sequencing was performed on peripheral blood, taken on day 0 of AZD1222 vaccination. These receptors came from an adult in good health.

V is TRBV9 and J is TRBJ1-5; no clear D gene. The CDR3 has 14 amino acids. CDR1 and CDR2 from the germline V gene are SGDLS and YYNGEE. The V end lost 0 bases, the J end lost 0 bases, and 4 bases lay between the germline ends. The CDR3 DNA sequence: TGTGCCAGCAGCGTAGGTTATAGCAATCAGCCCCAGCATTTT. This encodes CASSVGYSNQPQHF.

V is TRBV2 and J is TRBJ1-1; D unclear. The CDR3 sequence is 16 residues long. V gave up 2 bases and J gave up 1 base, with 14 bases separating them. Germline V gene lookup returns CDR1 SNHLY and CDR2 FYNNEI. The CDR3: CASSERAAQRNTEAFF. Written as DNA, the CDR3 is TGTGCCAGCAGTGAAAGAGCAGCCCAAAGGAACACTGAAGCTTTCTTT.

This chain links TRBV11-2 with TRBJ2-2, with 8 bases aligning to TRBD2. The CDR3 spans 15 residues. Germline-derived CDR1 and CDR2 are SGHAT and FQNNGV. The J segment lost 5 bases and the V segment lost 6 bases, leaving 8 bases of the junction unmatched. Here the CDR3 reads CASRGTRRDTGELFF. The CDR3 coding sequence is TGTGCCAGCAGGGGGACTAGACGGGATACCGGGGAGCTGTTTTTT.

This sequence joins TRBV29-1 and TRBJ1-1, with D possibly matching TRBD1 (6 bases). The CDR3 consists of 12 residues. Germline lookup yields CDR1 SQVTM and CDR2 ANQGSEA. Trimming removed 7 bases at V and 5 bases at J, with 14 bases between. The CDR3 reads CSATGLLTEAFF. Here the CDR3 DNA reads TGCAGCGCCACAGGGTTGCTAACTGAAGCTTTCTTT.

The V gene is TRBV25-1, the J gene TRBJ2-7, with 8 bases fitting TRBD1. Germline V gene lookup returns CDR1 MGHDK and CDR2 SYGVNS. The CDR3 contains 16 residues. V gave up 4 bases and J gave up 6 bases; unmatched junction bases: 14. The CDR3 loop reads CASSVLAGGGLGEQYF. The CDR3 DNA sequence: TGTGCCAGCAGTGTCCTGGCAGGGGGCGGTTTGGGCGAGCAGTACTTC.

The CDR3 bases are TGTGCCAGCAGCCAGGACAATTCGGCAGGGCACGAAAAACTGTTTTTT. The encoded protein is CASSQDNSAGHEKLFF. The rearrangement joins TRBV14 to TRBJ1-4, with D maybe TRBD1 (5 bases). V shed 3 bases and J shed 8 bases, with 19 bases lying between them. Germline loops: CDR1 SGHDN, CDR2 FVKESK. This CDR3 region has 16 residues.

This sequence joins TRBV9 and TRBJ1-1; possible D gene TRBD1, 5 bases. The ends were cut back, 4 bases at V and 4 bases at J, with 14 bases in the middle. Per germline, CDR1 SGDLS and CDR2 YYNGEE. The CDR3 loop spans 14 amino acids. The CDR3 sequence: CASSPIGGSTEAFF. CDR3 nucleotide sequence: TGTGCCAGCAGCCCCATCGGGGGAAGCACTGAAGCTTTCTTT.

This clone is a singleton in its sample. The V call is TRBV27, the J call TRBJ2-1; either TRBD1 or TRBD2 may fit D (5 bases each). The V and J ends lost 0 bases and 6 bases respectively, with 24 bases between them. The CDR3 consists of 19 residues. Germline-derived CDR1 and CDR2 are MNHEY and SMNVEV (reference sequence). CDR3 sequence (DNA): TGTGCCAGCAGTTTATCAATCCCCCACCGGGACGGAAAAGTCAATGAGCAGTTCTTC. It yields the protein CASSLSIPHRDGKVNEQFF.

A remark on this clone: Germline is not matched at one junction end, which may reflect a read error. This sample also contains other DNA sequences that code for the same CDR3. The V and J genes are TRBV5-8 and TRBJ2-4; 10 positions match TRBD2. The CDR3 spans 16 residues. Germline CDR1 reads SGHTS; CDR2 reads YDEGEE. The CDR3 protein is CASSLENASGRSIQYF. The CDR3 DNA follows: TGTGCCAGTAGCTTAGAAAACGCTAGCGGGAGAAGCATTCAGTACTTC.

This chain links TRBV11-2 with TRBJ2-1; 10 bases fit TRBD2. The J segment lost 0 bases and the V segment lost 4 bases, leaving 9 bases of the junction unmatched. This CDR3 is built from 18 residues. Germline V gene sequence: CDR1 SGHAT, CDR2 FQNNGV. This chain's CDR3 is CASSSSVAGGSSYNEQFF. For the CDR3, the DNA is TGTGCCAGCAGCTCCTCAGTAGCGGGAGGAAGCTCCTACAATGAGCAGTTCTTC.

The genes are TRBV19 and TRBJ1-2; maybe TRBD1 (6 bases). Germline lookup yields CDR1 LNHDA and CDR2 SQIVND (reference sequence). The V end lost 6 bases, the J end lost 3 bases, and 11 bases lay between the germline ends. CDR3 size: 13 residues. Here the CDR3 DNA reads TGTGCCAGTAGCTCCTCAGGGGACTATGGCTACACCTTC. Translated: CASSSSGDYGYTF.

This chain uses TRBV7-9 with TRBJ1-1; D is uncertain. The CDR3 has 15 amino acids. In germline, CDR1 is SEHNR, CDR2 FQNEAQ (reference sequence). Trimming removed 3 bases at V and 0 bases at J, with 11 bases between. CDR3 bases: TGTGCCAGCAGCTTTCGCCGGAGTATGAACACTGAAGCTTTCTTT. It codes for CASSFRRSMNTEAFF.

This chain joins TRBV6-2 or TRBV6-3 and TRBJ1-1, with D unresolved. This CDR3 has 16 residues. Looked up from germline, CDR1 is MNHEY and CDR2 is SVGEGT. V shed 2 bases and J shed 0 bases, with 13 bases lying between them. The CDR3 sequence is CASSYPEEVMNTEAFF. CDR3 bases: TGTGCCAGCAGTTACCCGGAGGAGGTAATGAACACTGAAGCTTTCTTT.

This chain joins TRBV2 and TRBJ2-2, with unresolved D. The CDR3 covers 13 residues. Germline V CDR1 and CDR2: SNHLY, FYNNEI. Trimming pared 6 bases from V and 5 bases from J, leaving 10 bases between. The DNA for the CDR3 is TGTGCCAGCAGGGAGATGGGAACCGGGGAGCTGTTTTTT. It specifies CASREMGTGELFF.

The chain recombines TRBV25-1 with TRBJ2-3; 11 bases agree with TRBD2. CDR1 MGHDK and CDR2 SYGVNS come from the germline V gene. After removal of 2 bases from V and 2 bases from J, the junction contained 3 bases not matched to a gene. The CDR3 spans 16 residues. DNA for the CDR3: TGTGCCAGCAGTGAAGATAGCGGGGGGGCCACAGATACGCAGTATTTT. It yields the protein CASSEDSGGATDTQYF.

The CDR3 DNA is TGTGCCAGCAGCGCCCGGACAGGGCAAAATTCACCCCTCCACTTT. This sequence encodes CASSARTGQNSPLHF. The chain recombines TRBV9 with TRBJ1-6; 8 bases are a match to TRBD1. V lost 3 bases to trimming and J lost 7 bases; unmatched junction nucleotides: 6. Germline assignment: CDR1 SGDLS and CDR2 YYNGEE. The CDR3 is 15 amino acids. The full variable domain, in which reference TRBV9 and TRBJ1-6 provide the parts outside the CDR3, is DSGVTQTPKHLITATGQRVTLRCSPRSGDLSVYWYQQSLDQGLQFLIQYYNGEERAKGNILERFSAQQFPDLHSELNLSSLELGDSALYFCASSARTGQNSPLHFGNGTRLTVT.

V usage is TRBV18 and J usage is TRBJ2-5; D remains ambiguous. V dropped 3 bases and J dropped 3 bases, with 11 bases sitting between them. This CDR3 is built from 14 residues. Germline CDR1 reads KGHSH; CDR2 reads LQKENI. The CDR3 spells CASSPPFGEETQYF. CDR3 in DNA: TGTGCCAGCTCACCTCCGTTTGGGGAAGAGACCCAGTACTTC.

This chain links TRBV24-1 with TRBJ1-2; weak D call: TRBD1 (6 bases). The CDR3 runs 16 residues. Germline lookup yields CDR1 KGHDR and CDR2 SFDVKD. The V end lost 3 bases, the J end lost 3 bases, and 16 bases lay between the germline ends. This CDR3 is CATSDARGSKDYGYTF. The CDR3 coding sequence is TGTGCCACCAGTGATGCCAGGGGTTCAAAGGACTATGGCTACACCTTC.

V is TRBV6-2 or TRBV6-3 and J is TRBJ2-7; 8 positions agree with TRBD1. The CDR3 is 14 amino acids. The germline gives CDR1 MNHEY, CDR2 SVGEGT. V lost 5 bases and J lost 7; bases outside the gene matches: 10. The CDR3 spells CASSVDRVRREQYF. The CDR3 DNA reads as TGTGCCAGCAGTGTGGACAGGGTTCGAAGAGAGCAGTACTTC.

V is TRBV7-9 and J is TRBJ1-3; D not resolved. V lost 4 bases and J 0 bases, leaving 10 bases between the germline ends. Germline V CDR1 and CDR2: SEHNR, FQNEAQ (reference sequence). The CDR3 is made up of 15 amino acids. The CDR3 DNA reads TGTGCCAGCAGCTCCGACGGTGACTCTGGAAACACCATATATTTT. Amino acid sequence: CASSSDGDSGNTIYF.

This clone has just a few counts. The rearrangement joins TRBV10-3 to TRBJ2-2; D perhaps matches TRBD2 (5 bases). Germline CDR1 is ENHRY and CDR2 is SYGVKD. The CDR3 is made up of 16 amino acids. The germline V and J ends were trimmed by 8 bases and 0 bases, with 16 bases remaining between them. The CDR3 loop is CAIPALGGSNTGELFF. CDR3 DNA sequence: TGTGCCATCCCGGCATTGGGCGGGTCGAACACCGGGGAGCTGTTTTTT.

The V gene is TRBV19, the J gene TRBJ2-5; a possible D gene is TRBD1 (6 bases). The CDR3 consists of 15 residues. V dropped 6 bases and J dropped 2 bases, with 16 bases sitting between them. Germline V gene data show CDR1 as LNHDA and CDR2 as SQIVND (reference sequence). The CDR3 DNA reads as TGTGCCAGTAGCAACTCCGGGACAATACAAGAGACCCAGTACTTC. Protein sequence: CASSNSGTIQETQYF.

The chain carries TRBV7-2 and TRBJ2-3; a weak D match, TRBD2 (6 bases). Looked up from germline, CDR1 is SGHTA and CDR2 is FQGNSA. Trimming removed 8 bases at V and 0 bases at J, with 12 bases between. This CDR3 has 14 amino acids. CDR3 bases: TGTGCCAGCTGCATCGGGGGTAGCACAGATACGCAGTATTTT. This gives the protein CASCIGGSTDTQYF.

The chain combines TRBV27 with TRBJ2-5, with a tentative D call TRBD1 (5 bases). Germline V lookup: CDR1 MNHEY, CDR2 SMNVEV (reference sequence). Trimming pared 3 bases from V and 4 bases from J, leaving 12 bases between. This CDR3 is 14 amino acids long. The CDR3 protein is CASSFRGSLETQYF. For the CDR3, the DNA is TGTGCCAGCAGTTTTAGGGGATCGCTAGAGACCCAGTACTTC.